A single sample is the source of the 10 T cell receptor beta chains below, sequenced in a study of blood T cell repertoires in COVID-19. The repertoire was sequenced with immunoSEQ multiplex PCR; TCRdb's copy has only in-frame clones and lacks some. This repertoire shows roughly 250,000 clones, around 80% found once; its top ten account for 3% to 4%. The sample comprised peripheral blood. The source of these receptors is a woman aged 40 to 49 with active or convalescent COVID-19.

This clone was seen repeatedly, ten times or more. V gene TRBV21-1 combines with J gene TRBJ1-5; the D segment call TRBD1 is taken from the table without a DNA check. TRBV21-1 is deemed a pseudogene. This CDR3 is built from 19 residues. The CDR3, as DNA: TGTGCCAGCAGCAAAGTAGCCGGACAGAGGGCAGGCGGCAATCAGCCCCAGCATTTT. Translating gives CASSKVAGQRAGGNQPQHF.

This clone was detected a few times. The chain recombines TRBV2 with TRBJ1-3; D is perhaps TRBD1 (6 bases). With 7 bases removed from V and 4 bases from J, the gap between germline ends came to 8 bases. CDR1 is SNHLY, CDR2 FYNNEI, per germline. There are 12 residues in the CDR3. The CDR3 sequence: CASNRVGNTIYF. The CDR3 DNA is TGTGCCAGCAACAGGGTCGGAAACACCATATATTTT.

The chain has TRBV6-5 and TRBJ1-1; 8 nucleotides line up with TRBD1. The CDR3 contains 14 residues. Per germline, CDR1 MNHEY and CDR2 SVGAGI. J gave up 1 base and V 6 bases, and 4 bases lay outside the gene matches. This chain's CDR3 is CASRRTGQNTEAFF. The CDR3, as DNA: TGTGCCAGCAGGAGGACAGGGCAGAACACTGAAGCTTTCTTT.

This chain joins TRBV7-9 and TRBJ2-7; TRBD2 matches at 13 bases. The germline CDR1 and CDR2 sequences are SEHNR and FQNEAQ (reference sequence). V shed 1 base and J 7 bases; nucleotides not matched to a gene: 1. The CDR3 is made up of 14 amino acids. The CDR3 nucleotides are TGTGCCAGCAGCTTAGGGGGACTAGCGGGGGAGCAGTACTTC. Protein: CASSLGGLAGEQYF.

V gene TRBV7-8 combines with J gene TRBJ2-3; D uncertain. Germline-derived CDR1 and CDR2 are SGHVS and FQNEAQ. The CDR3 has 17 amino acids. The germline V and J ends were trimmed by 1 base and 1 base, with 15 bases remaining between them. The CDR3 is CASSLGSDIRGTDTQYF. The CDR3 nucleotides are TGTGCCAGCAGCTTAGGGTCAGACATACGTGGCACAGATACGCAGTATTTT.

The CDR3 DNA is TGTGCCAGTAGTATGGGACTAGCGGCCTTACGGACCGGGGAGCTGTTTTTT. Translation gives CASSMGLAALRTGELFF. This rearrangement joins TRBV19 to TRBJ2-2; 11 bases are shared with TRBD2. The CDR3 is 17 residues long. V shed 3 bases and J 5 bases; nucleotides not matched to a gene: 8. Per germline, CDR1 LNHDA and CDR2 SQIVND (reference sequence).

The chain combines TRBV18 with TRBJ2-7; TRBD2 aligns across 9 bases. Germline values: CDR1 KGHSH, CDR2 LQKENI. V lost 0 bases, J lost 1 base, and 4 bases stayed unmatched. CDR3 size: 16 residues. The CDR3, as DNA: TGTGCCAGCTCACCACCGTCGGGACTAGCTTCCTACGAGCAGTACTTC. The encoded protein is CASSPPSGLASYEQYF.

A few counts support this clone. The rearrangement links TRBV28 to TRBJ2-7; 10 bases are a match to TRBD1. V dropped 5 bases and J dropped 4; count of bases not matched to a gene: 11. The CDR3 contains 16 residues. Germline CDR1 reads MDHEN; CDR2 reads SYDVKM. The CDR3 DNA reads TGTGCCAGCAGTCCAAATCGTTGGACAGGGGGTTACGAGCAGTACTTC. This translates into CASSPNRWTGGYEQYF.

The V gene is TRBV28, the J gene TRBJ2-2; TRBD1 is a possible D gene (5 bases). Trimming cost V 4 bases and J 5 bases, with 11 bases left between them. CDR3 length: 14 residues. Looked up from germline, CDR1 is MDHEN and CDR2 is SYDVKM. CDR3 nucleotides: TGTGCCAGCAGTTCCGGACAAAGAACCGGGGAGCTGTTTTTT. Amino acid sequence: CASSSGQRTGELFF.

The chain carries TRBV30 and TRBJ1-1; D is undetermined. CDR1 and CDR2 from the germline V gene are GTSNPN and SVGIG (reference sequence). The CDR3 contains 13 residues. The V and J ends lost 4 bases and 4 bases respectively, with 13 bases between them. CDR3 sequence: CAWMAGWGTEAFF. The CDR3 bases are TGTGCCTGGATGGCGGGTTGGGGCACTGAAGCTTTCTTT.